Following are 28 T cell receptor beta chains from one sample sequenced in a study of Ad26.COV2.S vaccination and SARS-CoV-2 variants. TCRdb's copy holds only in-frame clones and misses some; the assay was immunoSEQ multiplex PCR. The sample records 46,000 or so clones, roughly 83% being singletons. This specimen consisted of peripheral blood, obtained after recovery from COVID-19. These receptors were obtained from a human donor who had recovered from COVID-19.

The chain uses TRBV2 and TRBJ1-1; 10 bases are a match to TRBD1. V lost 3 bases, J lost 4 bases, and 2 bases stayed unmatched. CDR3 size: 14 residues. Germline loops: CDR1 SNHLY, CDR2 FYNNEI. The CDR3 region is CASSDRTGGTEAFF. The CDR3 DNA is TGTGCCAGCAGTGACAGGACAGGGGGCACTGAAGCTTTCTTT.

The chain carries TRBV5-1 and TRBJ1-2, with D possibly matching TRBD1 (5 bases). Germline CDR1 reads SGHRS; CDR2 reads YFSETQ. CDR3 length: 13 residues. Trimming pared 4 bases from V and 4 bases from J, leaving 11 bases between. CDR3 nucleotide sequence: TGCGCCAGCAGCCCCGGGGGGGGCTATGGCTACACCTTC. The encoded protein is CASSPGGGYGYTF.

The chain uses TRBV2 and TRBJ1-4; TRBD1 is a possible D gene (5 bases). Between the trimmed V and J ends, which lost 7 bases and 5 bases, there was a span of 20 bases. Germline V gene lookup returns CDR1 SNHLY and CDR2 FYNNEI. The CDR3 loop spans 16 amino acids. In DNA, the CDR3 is TGTGCCAGCAACCTCGGGACCCTCGGGGGGAATGAAAAACTGTTTTTT. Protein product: CASNLGTLGGNEKLFF.

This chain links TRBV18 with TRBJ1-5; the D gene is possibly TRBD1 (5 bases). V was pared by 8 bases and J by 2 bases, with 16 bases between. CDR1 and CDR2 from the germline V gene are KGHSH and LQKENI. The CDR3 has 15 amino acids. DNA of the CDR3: TGTGCCAGCCAGCAAGGGGCGTTGGGCAATCAGCCCCAGCATTTT. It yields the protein CASQQGALGNQPQHF.

Here the CDR3 DNA reads TGTGCCAGCGCGAAAAAGGCTGGTACCTACGAGCAGTACTTC. Residues: CASAKKAGTYEQYF. The chain couples TRBV6-5 to TRBJ2-7; D is unresolved. Germline loops: CDR1 MNHEY, CDR2 SVGAGI. Trimming pared 8 bases from V and 2 bases from J, leaving 16 bases between. The CDR3 spans 14 residues.

Here the CDR3 reads CASRATDSSYNEQFF. CDR3 DNA: TGTGCCAGCCGCGCGACCGACAGCTCCTACAATGAGCAGTTCTTC. The J gene is TRBJ2-1, the V gene TRBV7-9; tentatively, D is TRBD1 (5 bases). CDR3 size: 15 residues. Looked up from germline, CDR1 is SEHNR and CDR2 is FQNEAQ (reference sequence). Trimming removed 8 bases from V and 0 bases from J, with 14 bases in between.

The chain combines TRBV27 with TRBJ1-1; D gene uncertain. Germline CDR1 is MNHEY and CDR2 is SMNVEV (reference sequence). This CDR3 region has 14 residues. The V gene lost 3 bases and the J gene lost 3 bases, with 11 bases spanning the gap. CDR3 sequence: CASSFEGSYTEAFF. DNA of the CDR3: TGTGCCAGCAGTTTCGAAGGATCGTACACTGAAGCTTTCTTT.

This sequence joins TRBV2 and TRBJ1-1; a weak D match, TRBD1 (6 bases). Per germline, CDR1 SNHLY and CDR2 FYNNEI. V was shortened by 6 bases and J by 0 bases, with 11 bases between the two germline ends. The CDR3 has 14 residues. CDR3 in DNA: TGTGCCAGCAGCGCCAGGGGCCTGAACACTGAAGCTTTCTTT. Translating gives CASSARGLNTEAFF. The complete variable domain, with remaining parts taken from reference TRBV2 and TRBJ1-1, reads EPEVTQTPSHQVTQMGQEVILRCVPISNHLYFYWYRQILGQKVEFLVSFYNNEISEKSEIFDDQFSVERPDGSNFTLKIRSTKLEDSAMYFCASSARGLNTEAFFGQGTRLTVV.

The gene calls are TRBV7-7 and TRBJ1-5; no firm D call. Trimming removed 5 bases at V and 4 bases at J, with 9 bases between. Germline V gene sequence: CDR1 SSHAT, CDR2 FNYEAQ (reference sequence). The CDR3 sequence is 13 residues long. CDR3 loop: CASSPTENQPQHF. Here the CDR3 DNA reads TGTGCCAGCAGCCCGACCGAAAATCAGCCCCAGCATTTT.

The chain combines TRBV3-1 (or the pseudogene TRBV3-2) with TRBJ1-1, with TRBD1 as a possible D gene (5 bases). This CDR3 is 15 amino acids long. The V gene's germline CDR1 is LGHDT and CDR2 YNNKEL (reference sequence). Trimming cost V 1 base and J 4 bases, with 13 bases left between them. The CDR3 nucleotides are TGTGCCAGCAGCCAAGGGGGCAGACTGACCACTGAAGCTTTCTTT. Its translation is CASSQGGRLTTEAFF.

In DNA form, the CDR3 reads TGTGCCAGCTGGACAGGCGGCTATGGCTACACCTTC. Protein product: CASWTGGYGYTF. The rearrangement joins TRBV27 to TRBJ1-2, with 7 bases fitting TRBD1. The CDR3 runs to 12 residues. Germline-derived CDR1 and CDR2 are MNHEY and SMNVEV (reference sequence). V lost 8 bases and J lost 4; bases outside the gene matches: 4.

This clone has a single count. The CDR3 reads CASSRPGGLNEKLFF. In DNA form, the CDR3 reads TGTGCCAGCAGCCGTCCGGGGGGCCTGAATGAAAAACTGTTTTTT. The rearrangement uses TRBV28 and TRBJ1-4; maybe TRBD1 (6 bases). This CDR3 has 15 residues. V was pared by 6 bases and J by 5 bases, with 16 bases between. CDR1 and CDR2 (germline): MDHEN, SYDVKM.

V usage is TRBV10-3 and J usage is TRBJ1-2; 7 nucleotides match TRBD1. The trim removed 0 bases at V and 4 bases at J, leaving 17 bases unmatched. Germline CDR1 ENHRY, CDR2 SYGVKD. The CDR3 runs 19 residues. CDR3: CAISESGRQGRVGSYGYTF. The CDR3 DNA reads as TGTGCCATCAGTGAGTCGGGTCGACAGGGACGGGTTGGAAGCTATGGCTACACCTTC.

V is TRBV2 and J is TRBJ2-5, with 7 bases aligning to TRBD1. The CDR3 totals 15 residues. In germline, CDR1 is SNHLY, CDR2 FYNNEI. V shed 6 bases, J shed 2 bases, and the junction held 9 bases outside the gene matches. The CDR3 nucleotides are TGTGCCAGCAGCCGACAGGGAAGGAGTCAAGAGACCCAGTACTTC. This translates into CASSRQGRSQETQYF.

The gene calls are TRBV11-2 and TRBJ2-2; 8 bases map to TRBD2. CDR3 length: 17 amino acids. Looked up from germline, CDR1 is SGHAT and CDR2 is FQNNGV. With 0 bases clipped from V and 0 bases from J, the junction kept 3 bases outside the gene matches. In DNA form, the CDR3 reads TGTGCCAGCAGCTTAGACTGGCGGGGGGCGAACACCGGGGAGCTGTTTTTT. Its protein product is CASSLDWRGANTGELFF.

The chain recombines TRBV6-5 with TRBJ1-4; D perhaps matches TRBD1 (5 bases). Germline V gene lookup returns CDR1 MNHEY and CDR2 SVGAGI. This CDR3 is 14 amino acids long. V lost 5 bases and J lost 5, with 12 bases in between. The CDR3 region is CASSHGHSNEKLFF. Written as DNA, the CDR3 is TGTGCCAGCAGTCACGGACATTCCAATGAAAAACTGTTTTTT.

CDR3 bases: TGCGCCAGCAGCCAAGAGGGCAGAGCCTCTGGAAACACCATATATTTT. Amino acid sequence: CASSQEGRASGNTIYF. The rearrangement links TRBV4-1 to TRBJ1-3; D ambiguous. The germline CDR1 and CDR2 sequences are MGHRA and YSYEKL. The V end was cut by 0 bases, the J end by 0 bases, with 9 bases between. The CDR3 length is 16 residues.

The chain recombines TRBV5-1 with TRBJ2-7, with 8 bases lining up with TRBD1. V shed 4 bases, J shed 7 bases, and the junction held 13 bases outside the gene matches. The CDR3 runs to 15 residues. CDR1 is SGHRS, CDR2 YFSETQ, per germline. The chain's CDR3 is CASSPDSGGLWEQYV. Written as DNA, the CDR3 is TGCGCCAGCAGCCCCGACTCAGGGGGCCTATGGGAGCAGTACGTC.

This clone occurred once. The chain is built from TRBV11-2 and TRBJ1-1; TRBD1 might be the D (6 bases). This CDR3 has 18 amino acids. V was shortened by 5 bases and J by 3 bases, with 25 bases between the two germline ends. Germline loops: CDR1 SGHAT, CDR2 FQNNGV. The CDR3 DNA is TGTGCCAGCAGCCAGGGGTCAGCAGGCGGGGGTTTTTACACTGAAGCTTTCTTT. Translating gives CASSQGSAGGGFYTEAFF.

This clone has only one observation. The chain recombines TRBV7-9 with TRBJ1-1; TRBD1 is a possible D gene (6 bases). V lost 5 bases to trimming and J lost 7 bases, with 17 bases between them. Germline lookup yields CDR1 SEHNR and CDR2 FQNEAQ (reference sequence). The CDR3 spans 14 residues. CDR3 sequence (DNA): TGTGCCAGCAGCGTCAGTAGGGGGGGTGATGAAGCTTTCTTT. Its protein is CASSVSRGGDEAFF. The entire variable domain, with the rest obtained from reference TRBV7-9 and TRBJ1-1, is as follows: DTGVSQNPRHKITKRGQNVTFRCDPISEHNRLYWYRQTLGQGPEFLTYFQNEAQLEKSRLLSDRFSAERPKGSFSTLEIQRTEQGDSAMYLCASSVSRGGDEAFFGQGTRLTVV.

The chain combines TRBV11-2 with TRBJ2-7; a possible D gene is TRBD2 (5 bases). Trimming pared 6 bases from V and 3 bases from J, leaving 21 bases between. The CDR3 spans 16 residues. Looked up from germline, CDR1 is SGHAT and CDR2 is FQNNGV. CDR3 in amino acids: CASSRRGRDAIYEQYF. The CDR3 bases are TGTGCCAGCAGTCGCCGAGGGCGCGACGCGATCTACGAGCAGTACTTC.

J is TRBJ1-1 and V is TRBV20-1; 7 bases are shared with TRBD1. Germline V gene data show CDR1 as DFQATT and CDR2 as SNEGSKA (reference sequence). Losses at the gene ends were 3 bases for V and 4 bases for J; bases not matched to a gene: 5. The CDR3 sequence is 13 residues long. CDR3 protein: CSASRQGGTEAFF. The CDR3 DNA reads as TGCAGTGCTAGTAGACAGGGCGGCACTGAAGCTTTCTTT.

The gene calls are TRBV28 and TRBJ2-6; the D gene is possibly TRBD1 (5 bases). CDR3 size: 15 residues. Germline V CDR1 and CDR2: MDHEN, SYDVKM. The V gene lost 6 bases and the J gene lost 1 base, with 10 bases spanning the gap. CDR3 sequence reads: CASRQTVSGANVLTF. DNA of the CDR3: TGTGCCAGCAGGCAGACAGTATCTGGGGCCAACGTCCTGACTTTC.

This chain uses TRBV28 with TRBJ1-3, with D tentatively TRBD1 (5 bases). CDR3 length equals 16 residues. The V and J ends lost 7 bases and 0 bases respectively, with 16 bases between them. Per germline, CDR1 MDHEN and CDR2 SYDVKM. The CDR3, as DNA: TGTGCCAGCATCTCGCCAGGGAACCCCTCTGGAAACACCATATATTTT. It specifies CASISPGNPSGNTIYF.

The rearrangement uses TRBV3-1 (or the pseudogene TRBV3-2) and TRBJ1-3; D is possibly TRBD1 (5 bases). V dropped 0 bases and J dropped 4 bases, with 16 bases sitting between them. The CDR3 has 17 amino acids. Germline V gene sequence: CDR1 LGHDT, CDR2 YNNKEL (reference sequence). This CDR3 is CASSQDAGRITGNTIYF. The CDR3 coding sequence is TGTGCCAGCAGCCAAGATGCAGGGAGAATAACGGGAAACACCATATATTTT.

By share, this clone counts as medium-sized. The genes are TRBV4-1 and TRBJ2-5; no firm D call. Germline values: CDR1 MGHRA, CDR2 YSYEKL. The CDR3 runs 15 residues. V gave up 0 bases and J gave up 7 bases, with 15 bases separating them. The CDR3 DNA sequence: TGCGCCAGCAGCCAAGATAAAGTACAGTTGGGGACCCAGTACTTC. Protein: CASSQDKVQLGTQYF.

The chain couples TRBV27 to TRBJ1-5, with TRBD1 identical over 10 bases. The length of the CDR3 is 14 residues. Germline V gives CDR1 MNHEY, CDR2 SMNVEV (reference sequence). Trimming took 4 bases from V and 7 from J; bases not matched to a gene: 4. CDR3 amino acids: CASSWTGGDQPQHF. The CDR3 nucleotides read TGTGCCAGCAGTTGGACAGGGGGAGACCAGCCCCAGCATTTT.

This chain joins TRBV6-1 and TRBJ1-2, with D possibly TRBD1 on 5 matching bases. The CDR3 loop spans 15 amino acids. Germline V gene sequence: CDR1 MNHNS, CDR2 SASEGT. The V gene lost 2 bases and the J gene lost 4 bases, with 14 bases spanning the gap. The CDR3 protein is CASSETGRGGYGYTF. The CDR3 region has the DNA TGTGCCAGCAGTGAAACGGGAAGGGGAGGCTATGGCTACACCTTC.